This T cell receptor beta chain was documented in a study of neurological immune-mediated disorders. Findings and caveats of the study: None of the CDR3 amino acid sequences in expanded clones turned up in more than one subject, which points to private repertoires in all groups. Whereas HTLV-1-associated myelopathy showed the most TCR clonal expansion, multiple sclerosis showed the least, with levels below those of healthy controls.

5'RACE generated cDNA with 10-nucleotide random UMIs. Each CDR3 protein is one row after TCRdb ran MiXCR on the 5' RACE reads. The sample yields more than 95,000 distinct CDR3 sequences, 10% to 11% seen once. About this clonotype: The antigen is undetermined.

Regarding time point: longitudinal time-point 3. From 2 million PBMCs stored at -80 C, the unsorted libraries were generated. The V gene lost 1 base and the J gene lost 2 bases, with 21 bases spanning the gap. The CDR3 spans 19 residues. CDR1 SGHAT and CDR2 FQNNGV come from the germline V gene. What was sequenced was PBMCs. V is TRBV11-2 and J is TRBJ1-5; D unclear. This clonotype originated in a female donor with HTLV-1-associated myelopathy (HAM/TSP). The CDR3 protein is CASSLGMGLSGGGNQPQHF. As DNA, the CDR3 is TGTGCCAGCAGCTTAGGGATGGGGTTATCGGGAGGAGGCAATCAGCCCCAGCATTTT.